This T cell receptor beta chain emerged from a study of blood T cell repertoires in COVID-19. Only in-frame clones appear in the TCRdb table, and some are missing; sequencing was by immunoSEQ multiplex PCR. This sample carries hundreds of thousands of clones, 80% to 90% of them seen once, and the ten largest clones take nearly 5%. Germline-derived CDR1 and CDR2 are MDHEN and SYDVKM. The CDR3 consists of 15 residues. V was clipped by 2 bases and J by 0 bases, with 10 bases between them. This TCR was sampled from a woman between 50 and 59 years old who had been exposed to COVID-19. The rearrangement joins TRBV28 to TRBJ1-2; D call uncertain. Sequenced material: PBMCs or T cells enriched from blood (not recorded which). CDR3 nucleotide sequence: TGTGCCAGCAGTTTACCCCCCCCAGCTAACTATGGCTACACCTTC. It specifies CASSLPPPANYGYTF.